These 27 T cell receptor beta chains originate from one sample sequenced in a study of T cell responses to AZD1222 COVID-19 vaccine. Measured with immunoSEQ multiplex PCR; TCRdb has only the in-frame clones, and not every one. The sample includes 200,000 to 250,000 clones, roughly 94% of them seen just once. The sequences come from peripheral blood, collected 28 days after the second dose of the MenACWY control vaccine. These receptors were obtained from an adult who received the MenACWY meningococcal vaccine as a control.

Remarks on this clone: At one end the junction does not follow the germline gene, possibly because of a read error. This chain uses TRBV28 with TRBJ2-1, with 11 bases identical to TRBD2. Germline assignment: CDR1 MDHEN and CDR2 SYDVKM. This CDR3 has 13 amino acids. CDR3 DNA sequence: TGTGCCAGCAGTTTGCCTACTAGCGGGGGCCGGATCTTC. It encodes CASSLPTSGGRIF.

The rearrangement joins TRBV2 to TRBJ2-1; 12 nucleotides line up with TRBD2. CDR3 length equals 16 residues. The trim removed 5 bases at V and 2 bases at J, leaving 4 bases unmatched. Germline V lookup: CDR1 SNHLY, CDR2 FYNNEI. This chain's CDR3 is CASSWTSGTTYNEQFF. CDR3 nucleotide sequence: TGTGCCAGCAGTTGGACTAGCGGGACGACCTACAATGAGCAGTTCTTC.

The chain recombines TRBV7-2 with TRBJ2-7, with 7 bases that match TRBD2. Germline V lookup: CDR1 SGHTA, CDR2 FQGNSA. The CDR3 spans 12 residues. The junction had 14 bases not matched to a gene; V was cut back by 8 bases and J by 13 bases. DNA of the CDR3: TGTGCCAGCGCTGGTCTGGGGGAGGGTCGATACTTC. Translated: CASAGLGEGRYF.

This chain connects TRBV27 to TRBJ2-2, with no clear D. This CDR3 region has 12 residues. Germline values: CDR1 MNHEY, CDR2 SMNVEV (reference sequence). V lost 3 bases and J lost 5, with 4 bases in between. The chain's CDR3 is CASSLGTGELFF. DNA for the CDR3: TGTGCCAGCAGTTTGGGGACCGGGGAGCTGTTTTTT.

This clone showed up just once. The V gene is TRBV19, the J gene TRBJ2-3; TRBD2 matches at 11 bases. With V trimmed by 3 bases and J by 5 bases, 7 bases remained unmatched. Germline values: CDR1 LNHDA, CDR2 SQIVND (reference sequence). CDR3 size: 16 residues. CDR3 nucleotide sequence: TGTGCCAGTAGTATCCGACTAGCGGGGACGGTAGATACGCAGTATTTT. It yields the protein CASSIRLAGTVDTQYF.

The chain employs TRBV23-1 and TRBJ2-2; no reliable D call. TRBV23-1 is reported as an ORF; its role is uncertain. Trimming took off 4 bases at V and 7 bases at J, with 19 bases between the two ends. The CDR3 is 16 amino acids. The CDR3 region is CASSPSPTFCDGELFF. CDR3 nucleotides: TGCGCCAGCAGTCCCAGCCCCACTTTCTGCGACGGGGAGCTGTTTTTT.

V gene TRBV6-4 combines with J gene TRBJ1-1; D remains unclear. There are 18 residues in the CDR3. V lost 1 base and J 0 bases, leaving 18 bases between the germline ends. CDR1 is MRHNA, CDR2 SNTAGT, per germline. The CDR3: CASSDWGGPRRLNTEAFF. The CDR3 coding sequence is TGTGCCAGCAGTGACTGGGGAGGGCCCAGAAGACTGAACACTGAAGCTTTCTTT.

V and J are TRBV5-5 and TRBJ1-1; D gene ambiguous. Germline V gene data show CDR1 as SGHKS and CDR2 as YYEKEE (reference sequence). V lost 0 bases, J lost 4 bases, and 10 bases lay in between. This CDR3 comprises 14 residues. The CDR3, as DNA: TGTGCCAGCAGCTTGGCCTTAACGTTCACTGAAGCTTTCTTT. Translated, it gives CASSLALTFTEAFF.

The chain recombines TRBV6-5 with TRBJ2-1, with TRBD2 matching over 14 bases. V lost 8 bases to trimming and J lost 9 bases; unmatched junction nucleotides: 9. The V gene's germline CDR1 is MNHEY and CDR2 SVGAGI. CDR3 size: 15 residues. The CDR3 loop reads CASGTSGSSIVEQFF. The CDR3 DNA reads TGTGCCAGCGGGACTAGCGGGAGCAGCATAGTTGAGCAGTTCTTC.

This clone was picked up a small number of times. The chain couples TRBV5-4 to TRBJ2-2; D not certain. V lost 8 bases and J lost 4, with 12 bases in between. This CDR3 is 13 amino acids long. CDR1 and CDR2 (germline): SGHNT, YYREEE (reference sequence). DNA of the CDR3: TGTGCCAGTCAATACCGAGGCACCGGGGAGCTGTTTTTT. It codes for CASQYRGTGELFF.

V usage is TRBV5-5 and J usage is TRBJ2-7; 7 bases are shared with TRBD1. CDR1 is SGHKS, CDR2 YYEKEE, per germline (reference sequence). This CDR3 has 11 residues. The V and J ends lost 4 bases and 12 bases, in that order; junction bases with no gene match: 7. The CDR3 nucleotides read TGTGCCAGCAGCCTTGACAGGGTTCGGTACTTC. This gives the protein CASSLDRVRYF.

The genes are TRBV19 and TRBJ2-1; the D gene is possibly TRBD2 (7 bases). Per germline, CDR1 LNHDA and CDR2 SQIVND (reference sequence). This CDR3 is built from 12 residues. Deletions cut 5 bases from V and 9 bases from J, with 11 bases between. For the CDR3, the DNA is TGTGCCAGTAGTCCGAGGGGGGGTGAGCAGTTCTTC. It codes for CASSPRGGEQFF.

For the CDR3, the DNA is TGTGCCAGCAGTTTATTCGGACAGGGCGGGCAGCCCCAGCATTTT. This gives the protein CASSLFGQGGQPQHF. The V call is TRBV28, the J call TRBJ1-5; TRBD1 matches at 8 bases. The V gene's germline CDR1 is MDHEN and CDR2 SYDVKM. V gave up 1 base and J gave up 7 bases; unmatched junction bases: 6. This CDR3 is 15 amino acids long.

This CDR3 reads CASSPIRDNEQFF. In nucleotides, the CDR3 is TGTGCCAGCAGCCCCATTAGGGACAATGAGCAGTTCTTC. V is TRBV9 and J is TRBJ2-1, with no clear D. Germline V gene data show CDR1 as SGDLS and CDR2 as YYNGEE. This CDR3 comprises 13 residues. V was cut by 4 bases and J by 5 bases, with 10 bases left in between.

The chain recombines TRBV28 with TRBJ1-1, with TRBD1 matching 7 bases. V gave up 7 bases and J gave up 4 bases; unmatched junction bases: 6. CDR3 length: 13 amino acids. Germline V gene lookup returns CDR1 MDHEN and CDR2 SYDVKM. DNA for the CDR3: TGTGCCAGCACTAGACAGGGTAGCACTGAAGCTTTCTTT. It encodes CASTRQGSTEAFF.

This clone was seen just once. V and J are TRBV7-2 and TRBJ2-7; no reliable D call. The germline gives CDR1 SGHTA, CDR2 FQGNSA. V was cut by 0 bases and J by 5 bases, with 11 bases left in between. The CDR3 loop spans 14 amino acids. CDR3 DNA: TGTGCCAGCAGCTTAGCAGGGCTTGATAACGAGCAGTACTTC. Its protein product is CASSLAGLDNEQYF.

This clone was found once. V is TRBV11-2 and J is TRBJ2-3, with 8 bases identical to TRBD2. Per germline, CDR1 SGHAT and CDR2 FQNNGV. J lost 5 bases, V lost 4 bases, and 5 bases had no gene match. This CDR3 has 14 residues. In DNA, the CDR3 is TGTGCCAGCAGCTCGGAGCGGGAGATAGATACGCAGTATTTT. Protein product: CASSSEREIDTQYF.

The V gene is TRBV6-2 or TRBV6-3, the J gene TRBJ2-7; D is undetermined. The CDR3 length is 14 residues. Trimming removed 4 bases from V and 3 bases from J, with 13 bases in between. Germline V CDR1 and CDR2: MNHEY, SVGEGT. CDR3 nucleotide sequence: TGTGCCAGCAGTTCCGGTGGTGCGGACTACGAGCAGTACTTC. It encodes CASSSGGADYEQYF.

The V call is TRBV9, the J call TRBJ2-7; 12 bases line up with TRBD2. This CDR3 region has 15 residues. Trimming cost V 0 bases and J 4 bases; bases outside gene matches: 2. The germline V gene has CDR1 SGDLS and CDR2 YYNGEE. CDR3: CASSVGLAGAYEQYF. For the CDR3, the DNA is TGTGCCAGCAGCGTAGGACTAGCGGGGGCTTACGAGCAGTACTTC.

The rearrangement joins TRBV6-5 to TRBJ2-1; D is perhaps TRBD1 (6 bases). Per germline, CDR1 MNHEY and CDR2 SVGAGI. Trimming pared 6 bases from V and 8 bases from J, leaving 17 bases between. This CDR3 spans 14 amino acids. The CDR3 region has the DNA TGTGCCAGCAGGCAAACAGGGTCAGGGGATGAGCAGTTCTTC. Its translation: CASRQTGSGDEQFF.

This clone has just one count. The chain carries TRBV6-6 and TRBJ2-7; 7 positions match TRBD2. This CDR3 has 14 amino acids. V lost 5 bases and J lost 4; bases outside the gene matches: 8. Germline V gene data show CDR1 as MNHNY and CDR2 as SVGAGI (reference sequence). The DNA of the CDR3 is TGTGCCAGCAGTGCCATCGGCGGGGGTTACGAGCAGTACTTC. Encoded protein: CASSAIGGGYEQYF.

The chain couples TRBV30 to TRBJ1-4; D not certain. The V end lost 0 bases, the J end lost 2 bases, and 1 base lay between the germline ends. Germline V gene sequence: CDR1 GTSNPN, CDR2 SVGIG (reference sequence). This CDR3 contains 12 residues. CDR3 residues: CAWSVTNEKLFF. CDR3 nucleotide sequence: TGTGCCTGGAGTGTGACTAATGAAAAACTGTTTTTT.

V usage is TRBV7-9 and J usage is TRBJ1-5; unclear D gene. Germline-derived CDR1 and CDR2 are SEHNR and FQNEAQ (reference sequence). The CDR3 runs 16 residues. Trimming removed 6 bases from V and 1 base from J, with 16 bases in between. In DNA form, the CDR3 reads TGTGCCAGCAGTCCCTCGGGCTCGAGGAGCAATCAGCCCCAGCATTTT. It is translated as CASSPSGSRSNQPQHF. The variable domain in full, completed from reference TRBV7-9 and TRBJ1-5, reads DTGVSQNPRHKITKRGQNVTFRCDPISEHNRLYWYRQTLGQGPEFLTYFQNEAQLEKSRLLSDRFSAERPKGSFSTLEIQRTEQGDSAMYLCASSPSGSRSNQPQHFGDGTRLSIL.

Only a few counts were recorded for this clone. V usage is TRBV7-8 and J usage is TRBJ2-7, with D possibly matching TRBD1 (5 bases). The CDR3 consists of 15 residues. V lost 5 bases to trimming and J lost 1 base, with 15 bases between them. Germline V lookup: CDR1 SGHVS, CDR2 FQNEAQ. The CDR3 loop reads CASSQWGGRSYEQYF. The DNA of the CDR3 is TGTGCCAGCAGCCAGTGGGGCGGCCGGTCCTACGAGCAGTACTTC.

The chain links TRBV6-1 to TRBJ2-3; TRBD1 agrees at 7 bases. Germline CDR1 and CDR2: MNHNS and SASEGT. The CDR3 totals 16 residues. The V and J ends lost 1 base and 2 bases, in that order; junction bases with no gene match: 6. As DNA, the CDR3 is TGTGCCAGCAGTGAAGGGACAGGACACTACACAGATACGCAGTATTTT. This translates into CASSEGTGHYTDTQYF.

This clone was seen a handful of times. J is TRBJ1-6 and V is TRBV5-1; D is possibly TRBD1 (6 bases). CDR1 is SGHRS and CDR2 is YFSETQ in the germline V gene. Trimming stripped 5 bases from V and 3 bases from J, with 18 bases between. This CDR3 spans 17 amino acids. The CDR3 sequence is CASSLSPGAGYNSPLHF. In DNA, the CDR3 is TGCGCCAGCAGTCTTTCCCCGGGGGCAGGCTATAATTCACCCCTCCACTTT.

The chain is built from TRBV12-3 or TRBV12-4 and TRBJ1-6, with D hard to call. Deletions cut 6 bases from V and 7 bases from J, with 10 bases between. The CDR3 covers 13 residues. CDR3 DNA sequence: TGTGCCAGCAGCAGCCACGGGAATTCACCCCTCCACTTT. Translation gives CASSSHGNSPLHF.